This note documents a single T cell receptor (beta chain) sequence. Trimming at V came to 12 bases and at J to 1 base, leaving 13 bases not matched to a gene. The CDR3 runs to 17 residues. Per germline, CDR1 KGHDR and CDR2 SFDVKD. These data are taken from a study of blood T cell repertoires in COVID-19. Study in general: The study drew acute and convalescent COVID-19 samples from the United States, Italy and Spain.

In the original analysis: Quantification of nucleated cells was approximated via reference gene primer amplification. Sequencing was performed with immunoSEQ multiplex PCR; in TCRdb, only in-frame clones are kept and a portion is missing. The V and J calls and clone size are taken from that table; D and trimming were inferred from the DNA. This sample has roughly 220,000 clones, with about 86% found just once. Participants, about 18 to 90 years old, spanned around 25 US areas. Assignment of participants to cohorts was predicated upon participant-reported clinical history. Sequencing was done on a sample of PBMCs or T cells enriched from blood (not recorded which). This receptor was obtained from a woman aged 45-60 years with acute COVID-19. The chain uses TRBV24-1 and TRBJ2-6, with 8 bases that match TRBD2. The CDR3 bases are TGTGCCCCCGGGGGGGGGAGGGCCTGGTCTGGGGCCAACGTCCTGACTTTC. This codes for CAPGGGRAWSGANVLTF.